Following are 12 T cell receptor beta chains from one sample sequenced in a study of regulatory T cells in long-lasting Graves disease. According to the study, TCR beta libraries were built with iRepertoire HTBI primers and CDR3-region Arm-PCR. From the multiplex PCR reads, TCRdb called clonotypes with MiXCR, one entry per CDR3 protein. The data show 240,000 or so distinct CDR3 sequences, roughly 21% seen once. Specified time point: newly diagnosed GD, antithyroid drugs for less than 3 months. RNA from PBMCs was the source of the TCR library. Sequences were derived from peripheral blood mononuclear cells (PBMCs), sampled at new diagnosis, from a patient treated with antithyroid drugs. The receptor source for this set is a female donor with Graves disease.

V gene TRBV10-3 combines with J gene TRBJ1-1, with 7 bases that match TRBD1. CDR3 size: 13 residues. Per the germline V gene, CDR1 is ENHRY and CDR2 is SYGVKD. V lost 8 bases to trimming and J lost 5 bases; unmatched junction nucleotides: 8. CDR3 DNA sequence: TGTGCCATCGGAAACAGGGGTGATACTGAAGCTTTCTTT. Its translation: CAIGNRGDTEAFF.

The sample holds many counts of this clonotype. V gene TRBV6-1 combines with J gene TRBJ2-1; perhaps TRBD2 as D (5 bases). This CDR3 has 13 residues. V dropped 7 bases and J dropped 4 bases, with 11 bases sitting between them. Germline V gene lookup returns CDR1 MNHNS and CDR2 SASEGT. This CDR3 is CASNDGGYNEQFF. The DNA for the CDR3 is TGTGCCAGCAACGACGGAGGATACAATGAGCAGTTCTTC.

The J gene is TRBJ2-5, the V gene TRBV11-2; 11 bases fit TRBD2. V dropped 3 bases and J dropped 4; count of bases not matched to a gene: 7. Germline assignment: CDR1 SGHAT and CDR2 FQNNGV. The CDR3 totals 16 residues. CDR3 coding DNA: TGTGCCAGCAGCTTCTTAGCGGGAGGGCCGGGAGAGACCCAGTACTTC. The encoded protein is CASSFLAGGPGETQYF.

Many counts were recorded for this clonotype. CDR3 protein: CASSAGDGTDTQYF. The CDR3 nucleotides read TGTGCCAGCAGTGCGGGAGATGGCACAGATACGCAGTATTTT. V gene TRBV5-4 combines with J gene TRBJ2-3; 7 nucleotides match TRBD2. CDR1 is SGHNT and CDR2 is YYREEE in the germline V gene (reference sequence). V trimming: 5 bases; J trimming: 1 base; junction bases outside the gene matches: 4. CDR3 length: 14 residues.

This clonotype came up once. The chain is built from TRBV29-1 and TRBJ2-1; D is possibly TRBD1 (6 bases). The germline V gene encodes CDR1 SQVTM and CDR2 ANQGSEA. Trimming removed 4 bases at V and 7 bases at J, with 14 bases between. CDR3 length: 13 amino acids. In DNA form, the CDR3 reads TGCAGCGTTGGGGGAACAGGGTTGAATGAGCAGTTCTTC. Translated, it gives CSVGGTGLNEQFF.

This clonotype turned up a few times. In DNA form, the CDR3 reads TGCAGTGCCCCGCCGAGCGGGAGTGAGACCCAGTACTTC. This gives the protein CSAPPSGSETQYF. V and J are TRBV20-1 and TRBJ2-5; TRBD2 matches at 8 bases. Germline CDR1 and CDR2: DFQATT and SNEGSKA (reference sequence). The CDR3 spans 13 residues. The junction had 8 bases not matched to a gene; V was cut back by 6 bases and J by 5 bases.

This clonotype appeared many times. V gene TRBV27 combines with J gene TRBJ1-6; 10 positions agree with TRBD1. Germline loops: CDR1 MNHEY, CDR2 SMNVEV (reference sequence). The length of the CDR3 is 16 residues. V shed 4 bases, J shed 3 bases, and the junction held 3 bases outside the gene matches. CDR3 region: CASSSRTGGYNSPLHF. DNA for the CDR3: TGTGCCAGCAGTTCCCGGACAGGGGGCTATAATTCACCCCTCCACTTT.

The sample holds many counts of this clonotype. The genes are TRBV12-3 or TRBV12-4 and TRBJ1-1; possible D gene TRBD1, 5 bases. This CDR3 is 13 amino acids long. V was trimmed by 5 bases and J by 7 bases, leaving 14 bases between them. CDR3 protein: CASSRGEDFEAFF. CDR3 nucleotide sequence: TGTGCCAGCAGTCGAGGGGAAGACTTTGAAGCTTTCTTT.

The table lists this clonotype with a few counts. V gene TRBV4-2 combines with J gene TRBJ1-2, with 8 bases matching TRBD1. CDR3 length equals 13 residues. Trimming took 3 bases from V and 10 from J; bases not matched to a gene: 7. In germline, CDR1 is LGHNA, CDR2 YNFKEQ. CDR3: CASSHLGQGDYTF. CDR3 bases: TGTGCCAGCAGCCACCTAGGACAGGGCGACTACACCTTC.

The J gene is TRBJ2-3, the V gene TRBV5-1, with 14 bases identical to TRBD2. V lost 3 bases, J lost 5 bases, and 5 bases stayed unmatched. CDR3 length: 16 amino acids. CDR1 and CDR2 (germline): SGHRS, YFSETQ. The CDR3 DNA reads TGCGCCAGCAGCTCGGGACTAGCGGGAGAAGGAGATACGCAGTATTTT. Translation gives CASSSGLAGEGDTQYF.

There are many counts of this clonotype. The genes are TRBV6-1 and TRBJ1-5; D is possibly TRBD1 (5 bases). CDR1 is MNHNS, CDR2 SASEGT, per germline. The CDR3 contains 13 residues. The V and J ends lost 6 bases and 7 bases respectively, with 13 bases between them. The chain's CDR3 is CASRHRQGQPQHF. CDR3 in DNA: TGTGCCAGCAGACATAGGCAGGGCCAGCCCCAGCATTTT.

This clonotype was recorded a few times. This may be a read error, as it is one base from a much larger clone. J is TRBJ1-1 and V is TRBV27, with D perhaps matching TRBD1 (5 bases). This CDR3 region has 13 residues. The germline CDR1 and CDR2 sequences are MNHEY and SMNVEV (reference sequence). The V end was cut by 5 bases, the J end by 2 bases, with 9 bases between. CDR3 in amino acids: CASSPGHNTEAFF. The CDR3 coding sequence is TGTGCCAGCAGTCCCGGACATAACACTGAAGCTTTCTTT.